Following are 21 T cell receptor beta chains from one sample sequenced in a study of blood T cell repertoires in COVID-19. TCRdb keeps only in-frame clones here, not all; method: immunoSEQ multiplex PCR. The sample yields some 240,000 clones, roughly 88% seen once. Sample: PBMCs or T cells enriched from blood (not recorded which). The receptors were gathered from a woman aged 40 to 49 who had been exposed to COVID-19.

J is TRBJ1-6 and V is TRBV4-2, with unresolved D. CDR3 length: 17 residues. Germline lookup yields CDR1 LGHNA and CDR2 YNFKEQ. The V gene lost 0 bases and the J gene lost 0 bases, with 9 bases spanning the gap. CDR3 loop: CASSQDDGSSYNSPLHF. CDR3 DNA: TGTGCCAGCAGCCAAGATGACGGGAGCTCCTATAATTCACCCCTCCACTTT.

The V gene is TRBV3-1 (or the pseudogene TRBV3-2), the J gene TRBJ1-6; D gene uncertain. Trimming removed 4 bases at V and 9 bases at J, with 13 bases between. Per the germline V gene, CDR1 is LGHDT and CDR2 is YNNKEL (reference sequence). The CDR3 consists of 14 residues. CDR3 nucleotide sequence: TGTGCCAGCAGCCCACACCGAGGGCCTTCACCCCTCCACTTT. This sequence encodes CASSPHRGPSPLHF.

This sequence joins TRBV30 and TRBJ1-5; D is ambiguous. This CDR3 is built from 15 residues. CDR1 is GTSNPN, CDR2 SVGIG, per germline (reference sequence). Trimming took 0 bases from V and 0 from J, leaving 9 bases between them. CDR3 in amino acids: CAWSVYRDSNQPQHF. The CDR3 DNA sequence: TGTGCCTGGAGTGTCTACCGCGATAGCAATCAGCCCCAGCATTTT.

The V gene is TRBV7-2, the J gene TRBJ1-5; a weak D match, TRBD1 (6 bases). V dropped 5 bases and J dropped 2 bases, with 13 bases sitting between them. The CDR3 extends over 15 amino acids. Germline assignment: CDR1 SGHTA and CDR2 FQGNSA. In DNA form, the CDR3 reads TGTGCCAGCAGCGTGCAGGGGATGGGCAATCAGCCCCAGCATTTT. The encoded protein is CASSVQGMGNQPQHF.

The chain uses TRBV24-1 and TRBJ1-1, with D possibly TRBD1 on 6 matching bases. Deletions cut 5 bases from V and 0 bases from J, with 9 bases between. The germline V gene encodes CDR1 KGHDR and CDR2 SFDVKD. The CDR3 loop spans 14 amino acids. The CDR3 loop is CATSGPGVNTEAFF. The CDR3 DNA sequence: TGTGCCACCAGTGGCCCAGGGGTGAACACTGAAGCTTTCTTT.

V and J are TRBV6-5 and TRBJ1-2; 9 positions match TRBD1. J lost 7 bases, V lost 6 bases, and 6 bases had no gene match. Germline V gene sequence: CDR1 MNHEY, CDR2 SVGAGI. This CDR3 has 13 amino acids. The CDR3 spells CASRLGQGFGYTF. The CDR3 DNA is TGTGCCAGCAGGCTAGGACAGGGGTTTGGCTACACCTTC.

The chain is built from TRBV9 and TRBJ2-7; 9 nucleotides line up with TRBD1. Trimming removed 3 bases from V and 4 bases from J; junction bases left unmatched: 8. This CDR3 spans 15 amino acids. Germline CDR1 reads SGDLS; CDR2 reads YYNGEE. The CDR3 DNA sequence: TGTGCCAGCAGCGCGACCGGGACAGGGACTTACGAGCAGTACTTC. Translating gives CASSATGTGTYEQYF. Filled out from reference TRBV9 and TRBJ2-7, the complete variable domain reads DSGVTQTPKHLITATGQRVTLRCSPRSGDLSVYWYQQSLDQGLQFLIQYYNGEERAKGNILERFSAQQFPDLHSELNLSSLELGDSALYFCASSATGTGTYEQYFGPGTRLTVT.

The CDR3 spells CSVDPGGYTEAFF. Written as DNA, the CDR3 is TGCAGCGTTGACCCTGGCGGATACACTGAAGCTTTCTTT. This chain links TRBV29-1 with TRBJ1-1; D uncertain. Trimming took off 3 bases at V and 3 bases at J, with 11 bases between the two ends. This CDR3 contains 13 residues. Germline CDR1 is SQVTM and CDR2 is ANQGSEA.

This chain uses TRBV29-1 with TRBJ2-3, with D tentatively TRBD2 (6 bases). Germline V CDR1 and CDR2: SQVTM, ANQGSEA. V was trimmed by 8 bases and J by 1 base, leaving 19 bases between them. The CDR3 is 15 amino acids. The CDR3: CSSTRGTAGTDTQYF. In DNA form, the CDR3 reads TGCAGCTCCACGCGGGGTACCGCAGGCACAGATACGCAGTATTTT.

The V call is TRBV18, the J call TRBJ2-7; D is undetermined. From germline, CDR1 is KGHSH and CDR2 LQKENI. The CDR3 has 15 residues. V was trimmed by 0 bases and J by 0 bases, leaving 9 bases between them. The CDR3 loop is CASSPPSPGSYEQYF. The DNA of the CDR3 is TGTGCCAGCTCACCACCAAGTCCAGGCTCCTACGAGCAGTACTTC.

Of note for this clone: The junction and the germline gene differ at one end; a read error may be behind it. The chain joins TRBV5-1 to TRBJ2-1, with D maybe TRBD2 (5 bases). Germline lookup yields CDR1 SGHRS and CDR2 YFSETQ. This CDR3 is built from 16 residues. Written as DNA, the CDR3 is TGTGCCAGCAGCTTGGACCCCCGAGGGCCCTACAATGAGCAGTTCTTC. Translation: CASSLDPRGPYNEQFF.

This clone appeared a few times. The chain combines TRBV5-4 with TRBJ1-2; TRBD1 aligns across 7 bases. Germline V gene data show CDR1 as SGHNT and CDR2 as YYREEE (reference sequence). The CDR3 extends over 13 amino acids. J lost 4 bases, V lost 7 bases, and 7 bases had no gene match. The CDR3: CASSTGSGYGYTF. CDR3 bases: TGTGCCAGCTCGACAGGGAGCGGCTATGGCTACACCTTC.

V gene TRBV19 combines with J gene TRBJ2-2; tentatively, D is TRBD2 (6 bases). From germline, CDR1 is LNHDA and CDR2 SQIVND (reference sequence). This CDR3 is 19 amino acids long. V was clipped by 3 bases and J by 0 bases, with 20 bases between them. CDR3 loop: CASSIIFLGRDSNTGELFF. CDR3 bases: TGTGCCAGTAGTATCATCTTTTTGGGAAGGGACTCGAACACCGGGGAGCTGTTTTTT. The whole variable domain, remainder taken from reference TRBV19 and TRBJ2-2, is DGGITQSPKYLFRKEGQNVTLSCEQNLNHDAMYWYRQDPGQGLRLIYYSQIVNDFQKGDIAEGYSVSREKKESFPLTVTSAQKNPTAFYLCASSIIFLGRDSNTGELFFGEGSRLTVL.

CDR3: CASKETSRAYEQYV. The CDR3 DNA sequence: TGTGCCAGCAAGGAGACATCGAGGGCCTACGAGCAGTACGTC. The gene calls are TRBV6-6 and TRBJ2-7; a weak D match, TRBD2 (5 bases). Germline CDR1 MNHNY, CDR2 SVGAGI (reference sequence). The CDR3 has 14 amino acids. V lost 7 bases to trimming and J lost 2 bases, with 15 bases between them.

The chain uses TRBV18 and TRBJ2-2; D unclear. Trimming took off 3 bases at V and 4 bases at J, with 9 bases between the two ends. The length of the CDR3 is 14 residues. Germline CDR1 reads KGHSH; CDR2 reads LQKENI. CDR3 DNA sequence: TGTGCCAGCTCACCGTCAGATCTCACCGGGGAGCTGTTTTTT. It yields the protein CASSPSDLTGELFF.

The rearrangement joins TRBV27 to TRBJ1-5; 8 positions agree with TRBD1. The J segment lost 5 bases and the V segment lost 5 bases, leaving 11 bases of the junction unmatched. Looked up from germline, CDR1 is MNHEY and CDR2 is SMNVEV (reference sequence). This CDR3 has 16 amino acids. CDR3 sequence (DNA): TGTGCCAGCAGTGACATCGGACAGGGTCTCCATCAGCCCCAGCATTTT. It yields the protein CASSDIGQGLHQPQHF.

The chain combines TRBV27 with TRBJ1-1, with D unclear. The germline CDR1 and CDR2 sequences are MNHEY and SMNVEV (reference sequence). CDR3 size: 16 residues. The V end was cut by 0 bases, the J end by 0 bases, with 11 bases between. CDR3 in DNA: TGTGCCAGCAGTTTATCGGCGGGTCTAATGAACACTGAAGCTTTCTTT. Encoded protein: CASSLSAGLMNTEAFF.

This chain uses TRBV2 with TRBJ1-1; 8 positions match TRBD1. Trimming cost V 2 bases and J 5 bases; bases outside gene matches: 7. CDR3 length: 15 amino acids. Germline CDR1 and CDR2: SNHLY and FYNNEI. CDR3 protein: CASSEQGAKGTEAFF. In DNA, the CDR3 is TGTGCCAGCAGTGAACAGGGGGCGAAGGGAACTGAAGCTTTCTTT.

A few counts support this clone. CDR3 protein: CSVAPGQGIRKAFF. Written as DNA, the CDR3 is TGCAGCGTCGCTCCGGGACAGGGGATTAGAAAAGCTTTCTTT. The chain is built from TRBV29-1 and TRBJ1-1; TRBD1 matches at 10 bases. Trimming took 6 bases from V and 9 from J; bases not matched to a gene: 13. Looked up from germline, CDR1 is SQVTM and CDR2 is ANQGSEA. There are 14 residues in the CDR3.

V and J are TRBV10-3 and TRBJ1-2, with D possibly matching TRBD1 (6 bases). CDR3 length: 14 amino acids. Trimming stripped 4 bases from V and 6 bases from J, with 15 bases between. CDR1 is ENHRY, CDR2 SYGVKD, per germline. CDR3 sequence (DNA): TGTGCCATCAGTGTTGGCGGGGGGACACATGGCTACACCTTC. The encoded protein is CAISVGGGTHGYTF.

The chain uses TRBV29-1 and TRBJ1-5; D may be TRBD1 (6 bases). This CDR3 has 13 residues. Germline V lookup: CDR1 SQVTM, CDR2 ANQGSEA. Trimming shortened V by 6 bases and J by 3 bases, and 12 bases separated the two germline ends. CDR3 sequence reads: CSVRTATNQPQHF. CDR3 DNA: TGCAGCGTCCGGACAGCTACCAATCAGCCCCAGCATTTT.